This passage covers 32 T cell receptor beta chains from one sample sequenced in a study of blood T cell repertoires in COVID-19. Here immunoSEQ multiplex PCR was the method, and the copy in TCRdb shows in-frame clones only, minus some. This sample has about 180,000 clones; around 82% occur once, and the top ten carry around a sixth. Sequenced input: PBMCs or T cells enriched from blood (not recorded which). These TCRs come from a man in his 60s who had recovered from COVID-19.

Only a few counts were recorded for this clone. The genes are TRBV7-8 and TRBJ2-2, with D uncertain. The germline V and J ends were trimmed by 2 bases and 1 base, with 8 bases remaining between them. This CDR3 has 15 amino acids. Per the germline V gene, CDR1 is SGHVS and CDR2 is FQNEAQ. The CDR3 DNA is TGTGCCAGCAGCTTAAATACAAGGAACACCGGGGAGCTGTTTTTT. Translating it yields CASSLNTRNTGELFF.

The chain carries TRBV9 and TRBJ2-3; 7 positions match TRBD2. With 0 bases clipped from V and 2 bases from J, the junction kept 6 bases outside the gene matches. The germline gives CDR1 SGDLS, CDR2 YYNGEE. This CDR3 region has 16 residues. CDR3 DNA sequence: TGTGCCAGCAGCGTAGGGGGACTAAATCCCACAGATACGCAGTATTTT. It translates to CASSVGGLNPTDTQYF.

J is TRBJ2-2 and V is TRBV10-3; no reliable D call. The CDR3 has 15 residues. In germline, CDR1 is ENHRY, CDR2 SYGVKD. Trimming removed 2 bases at V and 4 bases at J, with 11 bases between. Here the CDR3 DNA reads TGTGCCATCAGTGAGAGTGGAGTAGCCACCGGGGAGCTGTTTTTT. The encoded protein is CAISESGVATGELFF.

The chain carries TRBV25-1 and TRBJ1-1, with D possibly being TRBD1 (6 bases). CDR3 length: 13 residues. From germline, CDR1 is MGHDK and CDR2 SYGVNS. V lost 2 bases and J 5 bases, leaving 9 bases between the germline ends. CDR3 nucleotides: TGTGCCAGCAGTGAAGGGGGCCGAACTGAAGCTTTCTTT. Protein sequence: CASSEGGRTEAFF.

This chain uses TRBV4-2 with TRBJ2-1; 11 positions match TRBD2. This CDR3 spans 16 amino acids. V lost 1 base, J lost 8 bases, and 7 bases stayed unmatched. Per germline, CDR1 LGHNA and CDR2 YNFKEQ. CDR3 in amino acids: CASSQATSGGFYEQFF. The CDR3 DNA follows: TGTGCCAGCAGCCAAGCCACTAGCGGGGGTTTTTATGAGCAGTTCTTC.

The chain recombines TRBV5-1 with TRBJ2-5; the D gene is possibly TRBD1 (5 bases). The CDR3 totals 16 residues. Trimming removed 0 bases at V and 2 bases at J, with 14 bases between. Per the germline V gene, CDR1 is SGHRS and CDR2 is YFSETQ. Here the CDR3 DNA reads TGCGCCAGCAGCTTGGCCCTGCCAGGGCAGCAAGAGACCCAGTACTTC. It encodes CASSLALPGQQETQYF.

The genes are TRBV19 and TRBJ2-7, with a weak D call TRBD1 (6 bases). The germline V gene has CDR1 LNHDA and CDR2 SQIVND (reference sequence). Between the trimmed V and J ends, which lost 5 bases and 5 bases, there was a span of 13 bases. The CDR3 is made up of 13 amino acids. CDR3 region: CASSPGQVDEQYF. Written as DNA, the CDR3 is TGTGCCAGTAGTCCGGGACAAGTCGACGAGCAGTACTTC.

The chain has TRBV19 and TRBJ2-2; 12 nucleotides agree with TRBD2. Germline trimming cut 4 bases from V and 4 bases from J; bases unmatched to any gene: 10. The V gene's germline CDR1 is LNHDA and CDR2 SQIVND (reference sequence). This CDR3 is 18 amino acids long. The CDR3 loop is CASSNDPGLAGTTGELFF. The CDR3 nucleotides are TGTGCCAGTAGTAACGACCCAGGACTAGCGGGAACCACCGGGGAGCTGTTTTTT.

The chain is built from TRBV5-4 and TRBJ2-7; TRBD1 matches 9 bases. The CDR3 covers 14 residues. Germline CDR1 is SGHNT and CDR2 is YYREEE (reference sequence). V dropped 1 base and J dropped 3; count of bases not matched to a gene: 2. CDR3 amino acids: CASSLPGQGYEQYF. The CDR3 nucleotides are TGTGCCAGCAGCTTGCCGGGACAGGGCTACGAGCAGTACTTC.

The chain recombines TRBV7-2 with TRBJ2-5; 11 bases are shared with TRBD1. The trim removed 1 base at V and 5 bases at J, leaving 15 bases unmatched. Germline CDR1 SGHTA, CDR2 FQGNSA. The CDR3 length is 19 residues. Here the CDR3 DNA reads TGTGCCAGCAGCTTAGGAGATTGGGGGGACAGGGGGTTTCGGGAGACCCAGTACTTC. Its protein is CASSLGDWGDRGFRETQYF.

This chain links TRBV18 with TRBJ2-7; 13 bases fit TRBD2. The CDR3 totals 19 residues. Per germline, CDR1 KGHSH and CDR2 LQKENI. The V and J ends lost 1 base and 0 bases, in that order; junction bases with no gene match: 9. CDR3 region: CASSPLPGTSGTSSYEQYF. The CDR3 nucleotides read TGTGCCAGCTCACCACTGCCCGGGACTAGCGGGACTAGCTCCTACGAGCAGTACTTC.

The CDR3 here is CAGGRGMYWYF. The CDR3 nucleotides are TGTGCCGGCGGGAGGGGGATGTACTGGTACTTC. The rearrangement joins TRBV30 to TRBJ2-7, with 9 bases that match TRBD2. The CDR3 has 11 amino acids. J lost 12 bases, V lost 8 bases, and 11 bases had no gene match. Germline lookup yields CDR1 GTSNPN and CDR2 SVGIG (reference sequence).

This chain connects TRBV3-1 (or the pseudogene TRBV3-2) to TRBJ1-4; 8 bases line up with TRBD1. V lost 0 bases, J lost 3 bases, and 6 bases stayed unmatched. CDR3 length equals 17 residues. Germline CDR1 and CDR2: LGHDT and YNNKEL (reference sequence). The chain's CDR3 is CASSQDPGGAANEKLFF. The CDR3, as DNA: TGTGCCAGCAGCCAAGACCCAGGGGGCGCAGCTAATGAAAAACTGTTTTTT.

This clone was seen more than once but under ten times. CDR3 protein: CASSLASIFSGNTIYF. The CDR3 coding sequence is TGTGCCAGCAGCTTGGCAAGCATCTTCTCTGGAAACACCATATATTTT. V usage is TRBV5-6 and J usage is TRBJ1-3; no clear D. Between the trimmed V and J ends, which lost 0 bases and 0 bases, there was a span of 10 bases. CDR1 and CDR2 (germline): SGHDT, YYEEEE. The CDR3 spans 16 residues.

The rearrangement uses TRBV19 and TRBJ2-1, with TRBD2 identical over 9 bases. Germline CDR1 and CDR2: LNHDA and SQIVND (reference sequence). This CDR3 spans 16 amino acids. The ends lost 4 bases at V and 6 bases at J; junction bases unmatched: 10. The DNA of the CDR3 is TGTGCCAGTAGTACCAGGACTAGCGCCCATCCCAATGAGCAGTTCTTC. It specifies CASSTRTSAHPNEQFF.

About this clone: This same CDR3 is encoded by further DNA sequences in the sample. The rearrangement links TRBV28 to TRBJ1-1; D remains unclear. The CDR3 loop spans 16 amino acids. Trimming stripped 1 base from V and 1 base from J, with 13 bases between. CDR1 MDHEN and CDR2 SYDVKM come from the germline V gene. The CDR3, as DNA: TGTGCCAGCAGTTTATTCGGGAGGGTCGGGAACACTGAAGCTTTCTTT. It yields the protein CASSLFGRVGNTEAFF.

V is TRBV29-1 and J is TRBJ2-7, with TRBD1 matching over 7 bases. The trim removed 1 base at V and 2 bases at J, leaving 5 bases unmatched. CDR3 size: 14 residues. CDR1 and CDR2 (germline): SQVTM, ANQGSEA. DNA for the CDR3: TGCAGCGTTGAAGGACAGGGAATAGCCTACGAGCAGTACTTC. Encoded protein: CSVEGQGIAYEQYF.

CDR3: CASTSRGGIANEKLFF. For the CDR3, the DNA is TGTGCCAGCACCAGCAGGGGTGGGATAGCTAATGAAAAACTGTTTTTT. The chain links TRBV27 to TRBJ1-4; D is perhaps TRBD1 (6 bases). The CDR3 runs to 16 residues. CDR1 and CDR2 (germline): MNHEY, SMNVEV (reference sequence). V was shortened by 7 bases and J by 3 bases, with 18 bases between the two germline ends.

V and J are TRBV27 and TRBJ2-1; 8 bases are a match to TRBD2. J gave up 5 bases and V 6 bases, and 12 bases lay outside the gene matches. This CDR3 comprises 16 residues. Per germline, CDR1 MNHEY and CDR2 SMNVEV (reference sequence). The CDR3 sequence: CASSGYAGGSNNEQFF. In DNA, the CDR3 is TGTGCCAGCAGCGGTTACGCGGGGGGTTCAAACAATGAGCAGTTCTTC.

In the case of this clone: The same CDR3 can be traced to other DNA sequences in this sample. The chain has TRBV18 and TRBJ1-5; TRBD1 agrees at 11 bases. Trimming cost V 3 bases and J 7 bases; bases outside gene matches: 2. Germline CDR1 KGHSH, CDR2 LQKENI. CDR3 length: 14 residues. The CDR3 sequence: CASSPGQGGQPQHF. For the CDR3, the DNA is TGTGCCAGCTCACCGGGACAGGGGGGGCAGCCCCAGCATTTT. Full variable domain (outside the CDR3, taken from reference TRBV18 and TRBJ1-5): NAGVMQNPRHLVRRRGQEARLRCSPMKGHSHVYWYRQLPEEGLKFMVYLQKENIIDESGMPKERFSAEFPKEGPSILRIQQVVRGDSAAYFCASSPGQGGQPQHFGDGTRLSIL.

The chain couples TRBV12-3 or TRBV12-4 to TRBJ2-2, with D unclear. The CDR3 contains 12 residues. The V gene lost 5 bases and the J gene lost 5 bases, with 6 bases spanning the gap. In DNA form, the CDR3 reads TGTGCCAGCAGTACACAGACCGGGGAGCTGTTTTTT. It specifies CASSTQTGELFF.

The chain has TRBV2 and TRBJ2-5, with TRBD2 identical over 10 bases. Germline CDR1 reads SNHLY; CDR2 reads FYNNEI. V trimming: 4 bases; J trimming: 5 bases; junction bases outside the gene matches: 19. The CDR3 sequence is 19 residues long. The CDR3 DNA is TGTGCCAGCAGTGGGCGGCGGCTAGCGGGAGAGGGAATCGGTGAGACCCAGTACTTC. It yields the protein CASSGRRLAGEGIGETQYF.

The chain has TRBV4-2 and TRBJ2-1; 9 nucleotides line up with TRBD1. CDR1 is LGHNA and CDR2 is YNFKEQ in the germline V gene. With 5 bases clipped from V and 8 bases from J, the junction kept 7 bases outside the gene matches. This CDR3 is 14 amino acids long. This CDR3 reads CASSSGQGLYEQFF. CDR3 in DNA: TGTGCCAGCAGCTCTGGACAGGGGTTATATGAGCAGTTCTTC.

The gene calls are TRBV28 and TRBJ2-7; 7 positions match TRBD2. The V gene's germline CDR1 is MDHEN and CDR2 SYDVKM. The CDR3 loop spans 13 amino acids. Trimming at V came to 3 bases and at J to 2 bases, leaving 1 base not matched to a gene. The CDR3 coding sequence is TGTGCCAGCAGTTTTGCGGGAGCCTACGAGCAGTACTTC. Translated: CASSFAGAYEQYF.

The chain employs TRBV3-1 (or the pseudogene TRBV3-2) and TRBJ2-1, with TRBD2 matching over 15 bases. The CDR3 loop spans 18 amino acids. Trimming took 0 bases from V and 4 from J; bases not matched to a gene: 4. Germline CDR1 and CDR2: LGHDT and YNNKEL (reference sequence). For the CDR3, the DNA is TGTGCCAGCAGCCAAGAGGGACTAGCGGGAGGTGGGTACAATGAGCAGTTCTTC. Translating gives CASSQEGLAGGGYNEQFF.

This sequence joins TRBV2 and TRBJ1-1; no clear D. V was trimmed by 0 bases and J by 6 bases, leaving 8 bases between them. Germline-derived CDR1 and CDR2 are SNHLY and FYNNEI. This CDR3 is 13 amino acids long. The CDR3 protein is CASSEARPAEAFF. CDR3 coding DNA: TGTGCCAGCAGTGAAGCACGTCCGGCTGAAGCTTTCTTT.

J is TRBJ2-3 and V is TRBV19, with D possibly matching TRBD1 (5 bases). In germline, CDR1 is LNHDA, CDR2 SQIVND (reference sequence). Trimming pared 2 bases from V and 5 bases from J, leaving 14 bases between. The CDR3 consists of 15 residues. The CDR3 protein is CASSIQTGDRDTQYF. CDR3 DNA: TGTGCCAGTAGTATACAAACAGGAGATAGAGATACGCAGTATTTT.

This clone occurred many times. V is TRBV7-9 and J is TRBJ2-5; TRBD2 agrees at 9 bases. V shed 1 base and J 5 bases; nucleotides not matched to a gene: 8. The length of the CDR3 is 16 residues. The V gene's germline CDR1 is SEHNR and CDR2 FQNEAQ (reference sequence). The CDR3 is CASSLVLAGVGETQYF. The CDR3 coding sequence is TGTGCCAGCAGCTTAGTTTTAGCGGGGGTCGGGGAGACCCAGTACTTC.

The J gene is TRBJ1-5, the V gene TRBV6-1, with a tentative D call TRBD1 (6 bases). Germline-derived CDR1 and CDR2 are MNHNS and SASEGT. The length of the CDR3 is 15 residues. V lost 0 bases, J lost 5 bases, and 11 bases lay in between. This chain's CDR3 is CASSEAAGVYQPQHF. For the CDR3, the DNA is TGTGCCAGCAGTGAAGCGGCAGGGGTTTATCAGCCCCAGCATTTT.

The V gene is TRBV2, the J gene TRBJ2-1; D is perhaps TRBD1 (6 bases). Trimming took off 8 bases at V and 7 bases at J, with 15 bases between the two ends. The length of the CDR3 is 13 residues. From germline, CDR1 is SNHLY and CDR2 FYNNEI. CDR3 region: CASLPNRENEQFF. CDR3 nucleotides: TGTGCCAGCCTCCCGAACAGGGAGAATGAGCAGTTCTTC.

V usage is TRBV7-7 and J usage is TRBJ2-2; perhaps TRBD1 as D (6 bases). Germline CDR1 reads SSHAT; CDR2 reads FNYEAQ (reference sequence). Trimming took 4 bases from V and 1 from J, leaving 10 bases between them. CDR3 length: 15 amino acids. The CDR3 region has the DNA TGTGCCAGCAGCTCGGGGACATTGAACACCGGGGAGCTGTTTTTT. Translated, it gives CASSSGTLNTGELFF.

The V call is TRBV6-1, the J call TRBJ1-5; unclear D gene. Germline assignment: CDR1 MNHNS and CDR2 SASEGT. The V end was cut by 0 bases, the J end by 5 bases, with 5 bases between. This CDR3 spans 13 amino acids. CDR3 protein: CASSEAAHQPQHF. Here the CDR3 DNA reads TGTGCCAGCAGTGAAGCGGCCCATCAGCCCCAGCATTTT.